This entry lists 26 T cell receptor beta chains sequenced from one sample in a study of identical twins. MiXCR was run by TCRdb on the 5' RACE reads, yielding one entry per CDR3 protein. The sample holds about 1.7 million distinct CDR3 sequences; under 35% are singletons and the top ten take about 0.3%. Sequencing used cord blood. These receptors all stem from a newborn girl in good health.

V is TRBV27 and J is TRBJ2-2, with D tentatively TRBD2 (6 bases). The V and J ends lost 5 bases and 2 bases respectively, with 15 bases between them. CDR1 and CDR2 from the germline V gene are MNHEY and SMNVEV (reference sequence). This CDR3 comprises 16 residues. This chain's CDR3 is CASSHTDYYNTGELFF. The CDR3 DNA reads as TGTGCCAGCAGTCATACGGACTATTATAACACCGGGGAGCTGTTTTTT.

V gene TRBV12-3 or TRBV12-4 combines with J gene TRBJ1-1; D is possibly TRBD1 (6 bases). This CDR3 has 16 amino acids. With 1 base removed from V and 3 bases from J, the gap between germline ends came to 15 bases. The CDR3: CASSLDRAGWDTEAFF. Written as DNA, the CDR3 is TGTGCCAGCAGTTTAGACAGGGCAGGGTGGGACACTGAAGCTTTCTTT.

The V gene is TRBV5-4, the J gene TRBJ2-2, with 8 bases aligning to TRBD1. Germline V gives CDR1 SGHNT, CDR2 YYREEE (reference sequence). This CDR3 comprises 16 residues. J gave up 5 bases and V 0 bases, and 6 bases lay outside the gene matches. The CDR3 bases are TGTGCCAGCAGCTTGGTGGGACAGGTCCGGACCGGGGAGCTGTTTTTT. Its protein product is CASSLVGQVRTGELFF. Filled out from reference TRBV5-4 and TRBJ2-2, the complete variable domain reads ETGVTQSPTHLIKTRGQQVTLRCSSQSGHNTVSWYQQALGQGPQFIFQYYREEENGRGNFPPRFSGLQFPNYSSELNVNALELDDSALYLCASSLVGQVRTGELFFGEGSRLTVL.

This chain links TRBV3-1 with TRBJ2-5; D is unclear. Deletions cut 5 bases from V and 5 bases from J, with 9 bases between. This CDR3 contains 12 residues. CDR1 is LGHDT, CDR2 YNNKEL, per germline (reference sequence). Here the CDR3 reads CASSFSAETQYF. CDR3 bases: TGTGCCAGCAGCTTCAGCGCGGAGACCCAGTACTTC.

V is TRBV28 and J is TRBJ2-1, with D possibly TRBD2 on 5 matching bases. The CDR3 is 17 residues long. CDR1 is MDHEN, CDR2 SYDVKM, per germline. The V and J ends lost 6 bases and 2 bases respectively, with 20 bases between them. For the CDR3, the DNA is TGTGCCAGCAGCCGGAGTACCGGGAAAAAAACCTACAATGAGCAGTTCTTC. Translated: CASSRSTGKKTYNEQFF.

This clonotype was found a few times. The chain employs TRBV6-5 and TRBJ2-7; 9 bases line up with TRBD2. V trimming: 3 bases; J trimming: 1 base; junction bases outside the gene matches: 13. Looked up from germline, CDR1 is MNHEY and CDR2 is SVGAGI. This CDR3 comprises 18 residues. CDR3 residues: CASSYMGPSGTPSYEQYF. Written as DNA, the CDR3 is TGTGCCAGCAGTTATATGGGGCCTAGCGGGACACCGTCCTACGAGCAGTACTTC.

In this sample, this clonotype turned up many times. CDR3 sequence reads: CSVGIPGQGTKEYF. CDR3 bases: TGCAGCGTTGGGATCCCGGGACAGGGGACTAAGGAGTACTTC. The rearrangement uses TRBV29-1 and TRBJ2-4; 10 positions match TRBD1. The CDR3 runs 14 residues. The V segment lost 4 bases and the J segment 14 bases; nucleotides outside the gene matches: 14. Germline loops: CDR1 SQVTM, CDR2 ANQGSEA.

This chain uses TRBV14 with TRBJ2-7, with 8 nucleotides matching TRBD2. Per germline, CDR1 SGHDN and CDR2 FVKESK. V lost 1 base, J lost 0 bases, and 8 bases stayed unmatched. CDR3 length equals 17 residues. CDR3 in DNA: TGTGCCAGCAGCCAAGTTAGTCGGGGGACTAGCTCCTACGAGCAGTACTTC. Translated: CASSQVSRGTSSYEQYF.

The V call is TRBV5-1, the J call TRBJ2-3; unclear D gene. Germline V gives CDR1 SGHRS, CDR2 YFSETQ. This CDR3 comprises 12 residues. Trimming took off 10 bases at V and 4 bases at J, with 13 bases between the two ends. The CDR3 DNA follows: TGCGCCGGCGCCCCAGCCCCAGATACGCAGTATTTT. Translated: CAGAPAPDTQYF. Together with reference TRBV5-1 and TRBJ2-3, the CDR3 gives the full variable domain: KAGVTQTPRYLIKTRGQQVTLSCSPISGHRSVSWYQQTPGQGLQFLFEYFSETQRNKGNFPGRFSGRQFSNSRSEMNVSTLELGDSALYLCAGAPAPDTQYFGPGTRLTVL.

This clonotype was seen only a few times. CDR3 in amino acids: CASSTGTRPYNEQFF. The CDR3 DNA reads as TGTGCCAGCAGCACCGGGACTAGGCCCTACAATGAGCAGTTCTTC. The chain combines TRBV27 with TRBJ2-1; 8 bases align to TRBD2. CDR3 size: 15 residues. Germline assignment: CDR1 MNHEY and CDR2 SMNVEV (reference sequence). V trimming: 6 bases; J trimming: 2 bases; junction bases outside the gene matches: 6.

This clonotype was detected only a few times. The chain carries TRBV5-5 and TRBJ2-7; a possible D gene is TRBD1 (5 bases). Trimming shortened V by 1 base and J by 2 bases, and 19 bases separated the two germline ends. The CDR3 contains 17 residues. Germline values: CDR1 SGHKS, CDR2 YYEKEE (reference sequence). The CDR3 DNA reads TGTGCCAGCAGCTTGCGTCCCAGGGTCTTCCTTACCTACGAGCAGTACTTC. Its protein is CASSLRPRVFLTYEQYF.

The rearrangement joins TRBV6-1 to TRBJ1-5; perhaps TRBD1 as D (5 bases). Germline CDR1 reads MNHNS; CDR2 reads SASEGT. The V end was cut by 10 bases, the J end by 7 bases, with 20 bases between. The CDR3 contains 14 residues. The CDR3 DNA is TGTGCCACCCATACCTCTCGCGGGGACCAGCCCCAGCATTTT. Its translation: CATHTSRGDQPQHF.

This clonotype was seen many times. This chain links TRBV5-1 with TRBJ2-7; 7 bases are shared with TRBD1. Germline trimming cut 2 bases from V and 0 bases from J; bases unmatched to any gene: 5. The CDR3 contains 15 residues. Germline V CDR1 and CDR2: SGHRS, YFSETQ. This CDR3 reads CASSLSGTVSYEQYF. CDR3 sequence (DNA): TGCGCCAGCAGCTTATCCGGGACAGTCTCCTACGAGCAGTACTTC.

The V gene is TRBV6-6, the J gene TRBJ1-2; weak D call: TRBD1 (6 bases). CDR3 length: 16 amino acids. Trimming stripped 2 bases from V and 1 base from J, with 14 bases between. Germline CDR1 is MNHNY and CDR2 is SVGAGI (reference sequence). The CDR3 protein is CASSYLDSLSNYGYTF. The CDR3 nucleotides read TGTGCCAGCAGTTACCTGGACAGCCTTAGTAACTATGGCTACACCTTC.

Concerning this clonotype itself: A read error may explain this, as a much larger clone is one base away. The CDR3 protein is CASSVGTGSSYNEQYF. The CDR3 bases are TGTGCCAGCAGCGTCGGGACCGGGAGCTCCTACAATGAGCAGTACTTC. The rearrangement joins TRBV9 to TRBJ2-1; a possible D gene is TRBD2 (6 bases). The J call may be faulty, since TRBJ2-7 better matches the DNA end. The CDR3 length is 16 residues. The germline V gene has CDR1 SGDLS and CDR2 YYNGEE.

This clonotype has more than one count but fewer than ten. The chain uses TRBV11-2 and TRBJ1-4; 10 nucleotides align to TRBD1. Germline CDR1 reads SGHAT; CDR2 reads FQNNGV. V gave up 3 bases and J gave up 10 bases; unmatched junction bases: 11. The CDR3 runs to 16 residues. The CDR3 is CASSFPSDRGRVKLFF. CDR3 DNA: TGTGCCAGCAGCTTCCCCTCTGACAGGGGGCGCGTAAAACTGTTTTTT.

V gene TRBV10-3 combines with J gene TRBJ2-1; either TRBD1 or TRBD2 may fit D (6 bases each). CDR3 size: 14 residues. V was shortened by 6 bases and J by 4 bases, with 13 bases between the two germline ends. Germline lookup yields CDR1 ENHRY and CDR2 SYGVKD. CDR3 sequence (DNA): TGTGCCATCAGACCGACTAGGGGGTACAATGAGCAGTTCTTC. Its translation is CAIRPTRGYNEQFF.

This clonotype was seen a handful of times. This chain uses TRBV28 with TRBJ2-4, with D possibly called TRBD1 or TRBD2 (5 bases each). With the DNA end fitting TRBJ2-7 better, the J assignment may be wrong. The CDR3 is 12 amino acids. Germline CDR1 is MDHEN and CDR2 is SYDVKM. The CDR3 DNA is TGTGCCAGCAGCACCCCGGGACACGAGCAGTACTTC. Translating it yields CASSTPGHEQYF.

There are a few counts of this clonotype. The chain links TRBV25-1 to TRBJ2-3; D perhaps matches TRBD2 (6 bases). The CDR3 loop spans 17 amino acids. V lost 5 bases and J lost 4, with 22 bases in between. Germline loops: CDR1 MGHDK, CDR2 SYGVNS. This CDR3 reads CASSFSLKVGGADTQYF. The CDR3 DNA is TGTGCCAGCAGTTTCAGTTTGAAAGTTGGAGGGGCAGATACGCAGTATTTT.

This rearrangement joins TRBV2 to TRBJ1-1, with D uncertain. Germline values: CDR1 SNHLY, CDR2 FYNNEI. V was trimmed by 1 base and J by 3 bases, leaving 9 bases between them. This CDR3 has 14 residues. The CDR3 nucleotides are TGTGCCAGCAGTGAAGGTCTTATTTACACTGAAGCTTTCTTT. Translating gives CASSEGLIYTEAFF.

The chain links TRBV7-9 to TRBJ2-1, with a tentative D call TRBD2 (6 bases). Germline V gene sequence: CDR1 SEHNR, CDR2 FQNEAQ (reference sequence). This CDR3 comprises 16 residues. Deletions cut 5 bases from V and 8 bases from J, with 22 bases between. In DNA form, the CDR3 reads TGTGCCAGCAGCGTACCGGGACTCCGGATGGGGCATGAGCAGTTCTTC. Encoded protein: CASSVPGLRMGHEQFF.

This rearrangement joins TRBV6-5 to TRBJ1-1; D is perhaps TRBD1 (6 bases). The CDR3 extends over 14 amino acids. The V and J ends lost 2 bases and 3 bases respectively, with 10 bases between them. CDR1 is MNHEY, CDR2 SVGAGI, per germline. CDR3 residues: CASSYLRTDTEAFF. CDR3 sequence (DNA): TGTGCCAGCAGTTACCTCAGGACAGACACTGAAGCTTTCTTT.

This clonotype was detected only a few times. The gene calls are TRBV7-9 and TRBJ1-1; D is perhaps TRBD1 (6 bases). Trimming cost V 4 bases and J 1 base, with 10 bases left between them. In germline, CDR1 is SEHNR, CDR2 FQNEAQ (reference sequence). The CDR3 is 14 residues long. The CDR3 loop is CASSSRTENTEAFF. The DNA for the CDR3 is TGTGCCAGCAGCTCCCGGACAGAGAACACTGAAGCTTTCTTT.

The chain is built from TRBV3-1 and TRBJ1-4; D remains ambiguous. The germline gives CDR1 LGHDT, CDR2 YNNKEL (reference sequence). Trimming removed 0 bases from V and 7 bases from J, with 12 bases in between. CDR3 length: 15 residues. CDR3: CASSQEPFFSEKLFF. For the CDR3, the DNA is TGTGCCAGCAGCCAAGAGCCTTTCTTTTCTGAAAAACTGTTTTTT.

The chain joins TRBV7-8 to TRBJ2-7; 14 bases are a match to TRBD2. The V gene end was trimmed by 4 bases and the J gene end by 0 bases; junction bases not matched to a gene: 11. Germline V gene data show CDR1 as SGHVS and CDR2 as FQNEAQ. The length of the CDR3 is 19 residues. For the CDR3, the DNA is TGTGCCAGCAGCTCCCGGGGACTAGCGGGAGACCCGAGCTCCTACGAGCAGTACTTC. Protein: CASSSRGLAGDPSSYEQYF.

The genes are TRBV2 and TRBJ2-7, with 7 nucleotides matching TRBD2. Per the germline V gene, CDR1 is SNHLY and CDR2 is FYNNEI. The V and J ends lost 8 bases and 2 bases, in that order; junction bases with no gene match: 6. The CDR3 spans 13 residues. This CDR3 reads CASEGSGAYEQYF. As DNA, the CDR3 is TGTGCCAGCGAGGGGAGCGGGGCCTACGAGCAGTACTTC.